This T cell receptor beta chain was sequenced in a study of T cells after yellow fever vaccination (dated by TCRdb to about 2019). Concerning the study at large: The SMART-Seq v4 Ultra Low Input RNA kit was used to prepare libraries from fractions with low cell numbers. Two healthy male donors, one aged 18 to 29 and one aged 30 to 39 years, were included in the cohort. To follow T-cell clones before and after primary and booster YFV17D yellow fever vaccination, bulk TCR alpha and beta repertoires were sequenced over time. Bulk PBMC replicates and cell subsets were isolated from blood drawn at multiple timepoints before and after both primary and secondary immunization. General study outcomes and caveats: After the booster, most of the clones that had expanded following primary vaccination were detected again (just under 97% of CD4 and roughly nine tenths of CD8), which suggests that memory was broadly maintained. Compared with the primary T-cell response, the secondary T-cell response was faster but weaker, reaching its peak on day 5 rather than on day 15. Computational filtering was required because FACS-sorted repertoires could contain abundant contaminating clonotypes from the bulk population. A small share of clonotypes occurred in both CD4 and CD8 compartments, likely arising from convergent recombination. Only a couple of donors were included in the study, so the extent to which the findings can be generalized is limited.

Synthesis of TCR cDNA relied on 5'RACE template switching, a step that introduced a universal primer site along with unique molecular identifiers. cDNA synthesis was primed from both the TCR alpha and TCR beta constant segments. Two PCR steps were used to amplify libraries, with sample barcodes and sequencing adapters being added in the second step. Sequencing of libraries was performed on Illumina HiSeq 2500 (2x100 bp) or NovaSeq (2x150 bp). For the original study's pipeline: Reads were demultiplexed and collapsed into UMI consensus sequences with MIGEC, and V(D)J alignment was performed with MiXCR. Clonotypes responding to the vaccine were identified with edgeR on replicate PBMC samples, with the criteria of FDR below 0.01 and a log2 fold change above 5 up to day 15. CD4 or CD8 identity was assigned to each bulk clonotype according to whether the clonotype was present at higher abundance in the sequenced CD4 repertoire or the sequenced CD8 repertoire. Clones were called with MiXCR by TCRdb after fastp trimmed the public reads at Q25, and only in-frame beta chains were retained. For every CDR3 protein sequence, its rows merge into one entry that carries the most common genes and DNA. The V and J calls come from TCRdb's annotation, not from the publication. The sample has around 500,000 distinct CDR3 sequences on record, 20% to 25% of them singletons. Clones ranked in the top ten supply around 16% of the sample.

This clonotype was seen a few times. Its cognate antigen has yet to be identified. It has no much larger one-base neighbor in the sample; base qualities were not kept. The treatment or condition label corresponds to: live attenuated yellow fever vaccine strain. At each blood-draw timepoint, two biological replicates of bulk PBMCs were obtained. A standard Ficoll-Paque protocol was used to isolate PBMCs from peripheral blood. RNA was extracted with TriZol from bulk PBMCs, CD4 and CD8 fractions, and dextramer-positive and dextramer-negative fractions. The sequence was obtained from a man younger than 35 who received the YFV17D yellow fever vaccine. The starting material was PBMCs, obtained approximately 20 days after the first yellow fever vaccination.

The DNA is TGCGCCAGCAGCTTTCCCAGGGATCAAGAGACCCAGTACTTC. The encoded protein is CASSFPRDQETQYF. This chain is built from TRBV5-1 and TRBJ2-5; the best D guess is TRBD1, with 5 bases matching. V gives up 2 bases and J gives up 2 bases, and the segment between their germline ends measures 10 bases. For CDR1 and CDR2, the germline V gene lists SGHRS and YFSETQ. The CDR3 covers 14 residues, taking in both the cysteine and the phenylalanine. CDR3 DNA only is kept here, 42 bases in frame from base 1.